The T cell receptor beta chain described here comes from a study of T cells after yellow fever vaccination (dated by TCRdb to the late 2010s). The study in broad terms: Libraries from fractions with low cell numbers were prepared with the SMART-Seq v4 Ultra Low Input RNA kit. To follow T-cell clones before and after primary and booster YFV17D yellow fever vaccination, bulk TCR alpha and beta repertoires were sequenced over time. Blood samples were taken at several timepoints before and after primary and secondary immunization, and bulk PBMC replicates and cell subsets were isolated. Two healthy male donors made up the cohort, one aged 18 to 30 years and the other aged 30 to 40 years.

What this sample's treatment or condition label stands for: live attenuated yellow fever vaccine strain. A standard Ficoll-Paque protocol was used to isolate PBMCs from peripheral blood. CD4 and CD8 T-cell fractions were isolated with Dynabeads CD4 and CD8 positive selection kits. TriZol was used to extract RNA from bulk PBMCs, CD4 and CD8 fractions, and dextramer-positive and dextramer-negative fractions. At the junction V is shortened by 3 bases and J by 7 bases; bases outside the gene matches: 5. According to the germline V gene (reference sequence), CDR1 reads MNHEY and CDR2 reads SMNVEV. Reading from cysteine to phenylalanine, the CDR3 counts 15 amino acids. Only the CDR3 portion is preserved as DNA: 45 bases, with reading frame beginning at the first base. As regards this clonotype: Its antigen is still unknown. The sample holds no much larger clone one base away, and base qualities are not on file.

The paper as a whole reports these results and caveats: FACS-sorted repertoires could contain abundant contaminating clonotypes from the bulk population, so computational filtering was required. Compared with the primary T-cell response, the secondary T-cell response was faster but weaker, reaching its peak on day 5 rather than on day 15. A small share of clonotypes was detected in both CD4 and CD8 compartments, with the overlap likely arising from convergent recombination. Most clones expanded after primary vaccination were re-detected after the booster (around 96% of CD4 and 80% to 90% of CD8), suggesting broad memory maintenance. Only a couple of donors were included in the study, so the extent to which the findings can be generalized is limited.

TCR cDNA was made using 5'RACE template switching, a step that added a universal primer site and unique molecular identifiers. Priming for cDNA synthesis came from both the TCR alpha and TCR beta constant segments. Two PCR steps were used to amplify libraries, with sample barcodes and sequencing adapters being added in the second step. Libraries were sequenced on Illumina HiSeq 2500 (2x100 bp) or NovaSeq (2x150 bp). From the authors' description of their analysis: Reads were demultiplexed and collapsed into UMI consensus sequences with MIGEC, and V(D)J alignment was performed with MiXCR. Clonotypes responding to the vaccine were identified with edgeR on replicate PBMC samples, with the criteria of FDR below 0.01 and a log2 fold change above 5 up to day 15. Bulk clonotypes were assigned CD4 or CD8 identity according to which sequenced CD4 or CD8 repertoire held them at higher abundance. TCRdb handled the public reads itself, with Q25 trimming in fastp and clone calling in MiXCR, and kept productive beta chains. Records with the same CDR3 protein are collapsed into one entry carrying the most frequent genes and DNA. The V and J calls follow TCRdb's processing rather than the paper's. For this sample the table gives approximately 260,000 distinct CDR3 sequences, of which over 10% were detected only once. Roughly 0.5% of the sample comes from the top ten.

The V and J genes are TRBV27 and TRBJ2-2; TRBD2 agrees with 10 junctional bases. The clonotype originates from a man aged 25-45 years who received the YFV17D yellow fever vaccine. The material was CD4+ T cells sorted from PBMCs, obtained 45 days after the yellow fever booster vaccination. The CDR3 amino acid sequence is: CASSFLAGGGGELFF. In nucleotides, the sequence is TGTGCCAGCAGTTTTTTAGCGGGAGGAGGCGGGGAGCTGTTTTTT.